The rows below give T cell receptor beta chains drawn from one sample of a study of cytomegalovirus exposure and HLA in healthy donors. The table came from immunoSEQ multiplex PCR; TCRdb's copy has only in-frame clones and leaves some out. The top ten hold 3.2% of the sample, which has some 96,000 clones, 50% to 80% seen once. Sequencing was carried out using PBMCs. The receptors come from a man between 60 and 75 years old in good health and CMV-seronegative. CDR3s include the opening cysteine and the closing phenylalanine or tryptophan. The order of the fields is J gene, clone size, D gene, V gene, CDR3 protein, CDR3 DNA. A D gene is named only where the DNA matches it firmly. Clone size is given for some rows only: seen once, a few or many times, or a class if the clone is expanded.

TRBJ1-3 NA NA TRBV5-1 CASSLAQNSGNTIYF TGCGCCAGCAGCTTGGCGCAGAATTCTGGAAACACCATATATTTT
TRBJ1-4 NA TRBD1 TRBV5-1 CASSLAGQGGEKLFF TGCGCCAGCAGCTTGGCAGGACAGGGGGGTGAAAAACTGTTTTTT
TRBJ1-1 NA NA TRBV5-1 CASNLGDMNTEAFF TGCGCCAGCAACCTCGGGGACATGAACACTGAAGCTTTCTTT
TRBJ1-1 few TRBD1 TRBV28 CASITGAGTEAFF TGTGCCAGTATCACAGGGGCTGGAACTGAAGCTTTCTTT
TRBJ1-1 NA NA TRBV2 CASSEWGLNTEAFF TGTGCCAGCAGTGAATGGGGCCTGAACACTGAAGCTTTCTTT
TRBJ2-7 NA NA TRBV6-1 CASSETVYEQYF TGTGCCAGCAGTGAAACGGTTTACGAGCAGTACTTC
TRBJ1-5 NA TRBD1 TRBV2 CASSIRDRVGSNQPQHF TGTGCCAGCAGTATAAGGGACAGGGTTGGGAGCAATCAGCCCCAGCATTTT
TRBJ1-1 NA TRBD1 TRBV6-5 CASSRQGLNTEAFF TGTGCCAGCAGTCGACAGGGATTGAACACTGAAGCTTTCTTT
TRBJ1-3 NA NA TRBV6-1 CASSDGQLNTIYF TGTGCCAGCAGTGATGGACAGCTAAACACCATATATTTT
TRBJ1-2 NA NA TRBV6-5 CASSPTGTSNYGYTF TGTGCCAGCAGCCCCACCGGGACATCTAACTATGGCTACACCTTC
TRBJ2-3 NA NA TRBV7-9 CASSRGTDVDTQYF TGTGCCAGCAGCCGCGGGACAGACGTAGATACGCAGTATTTT
TRBJ2-3 NA TRBD2 TRBV29-1 CSVVPHSGGASTDTQYF TGCAGCGTTGTTCCCCATAGCGGGGGGGCTAGCACAGATACGCAGTATTTT
TRBJ2-1 few TRBD1 TRBV18 CASSPSGGVYNEQFF TGTGCCAGCTCACCGTCAGGGGGCGTTTACAATGAGCAGTTCTTC
TRBJ2-1 NA NA TRBV29-1 CSAGVSYNEQFF TGCAGCGCGGGGGTGTCTTACAATGAGCAGTTCTTC
TRBJ2-1 NA TRBD1 TRBV5-1 CASSSDRGSYNEQFF TGCGCCAGCAGCTCGGACAGGGGGTCCTACAATGAGCAGTTCTTC
TRBJ1-4 NA TRBD1 TRBV7-2 CASSLDWTGNKLFF TGTGCCAGCAGCTTAGATTGGACAGGCAATAAACTGTTTTTT
TRBJ2-1 NA TRBD2 TRBV28 CASSFVAGGAKEQFF TGTGCCAGCAGTTTTGTCGCGGGAGGGGCCAAGGAGCAGTTCTTC
TRBJ2-1 NA TRBD2 TRBV5-1 CASSLGAGGDEQFF TGCGCCAGCAGCTTGGGGGCGGGAGGGGATGAGCAGTTCTTC
TRBJ1-1 NA TRBD1 TRBV5-4 CASSYDRGTEAFF TGTGCCAGCAGTTATGACAGGGGAACTGAAGCTTTCTTT
TRBJ1-2 few TRBD1 TRBV28 CASSSGQGAIGYTF TGTGCCAGCAGTTCCGGACAGGGGGCGATAGGCTACACCTTC
TRBJ1-6 NA NA TRBV5-4 CASSFNRVRNSPLHF TGTGCCAGCAGCTTTAACAGGGTAAGGAATTCACCCCTCCACTTT
TRBJ2-5 NA TRBD2 TRBV5-1 CASSVSRTSGSQETQYF TGCGCCAGCAGCGTCAGTAGGACTAGCGGGTCCCAAGAGACCCAGTACTTC
TRBJ2-3 NA TRBD2 TRBV2 CASSWGGLAGGTTDTQYF TGTGCCAGCAGTTGGGGGGGACTAGCGGGAGGGACCACAGATACGCAGTATTTT
TRBJ2-1 NA TRBD2 TRBV29-1 CSVEPGLAVNEQFF TGCAGCGTGGAGCCGGGACTAGCGGTTAATGAGCAGTTCTTC
TRBJ2-7 few TRBD2 TRBV10-2 CASSRSSGRFLEQYF TGCGCCAGCAGCCGATCTAGCGGGAGATTCTTGGAGCAGTACTTC
TRBJ2-2 NA TRBD1 TRBV7-9 CASSLGDRGNTGELFF TGTGCCAGCAGCTTAGGGGACAGGGGCAACACCGGGGAGCTGTTTTTT
TRBJ2-5 NA NA TRBV5-8 CASSLGHTETQYF TGTGCCAGCAGCTTAGGACATACGGAGACCCAGTACTTC
TRBJ2-1 NA TRBD2 TRBV2 CASQLAGVDNEQFF TGTGCCAGTCAACTAGCGGGAGTAGACAATGAGCAGTTCTTC
TRBJ1-2 medium-sized NA TRBV9 CASSGWRGEDYGYTF TGTGCCAGCAGCGGATGGAGGGGCGAGGACTATGGCTACACCTTC
TRBJ2-7 NA TRBD2 TRBV15 CATSPGLAGSRDEQYF TGTGCCACCAGCCCGGGACTAGCGGGATCAAGGGACGAGCAGTACTTC
TRBJ2-5 NA TRBD2 TRBV19 CASSSAGTSGGETQYF TGTGCCAGTAGTAGCGCGGGGACTAGCGGGGGAGAGACCCAGTACTTC
TRBJ2-1 NA TRBD2 TRBV6-1 CASSEVMAGGLAEQFF TGTGCCAGCAGTGAAGTAATGGCGGGGGGGCTTGCTGAGCAGTTCTTC
TRBJ1-4 NA NA TRBV28 CASTGTTNEKLFF TGTGCCAGCACGGGAACAACTAATGAAAAACTGTTTTTT
TRBJ1-1 few NA TRBV11-3 CASSDRNGNTEAFF TGTGCCAGCAGCGACAGGAATGGGAACACTGAAGCTTTCTTT
TRBJ2-7 NA TRBD1 TRBV6-1 CASRLDRTPYEQYF TGTGCCAGCAGGCTGGACAGGACCCCCTACGAGCAGTACTTC
TRBJ1-1 NA NA TRBV18 CASSPGFTEAFF TGTGCCAGCTCACCCGGGTTCACTGAAGCTTTCTTT
TRBJ1-1 NA NA TRBV7-9 CASNPIGNTEAFF TGTGCCAGCAACCCCATCGGGAACACTGAAGCTTTCTTT
TRBJ1-4 NA NA TRBV7-2 CASSPTVGTGLGEKLFF TGTGCCAGCAGCCCCACCGTAGGTACAGGGTTGGGTGAAAAACTGTTTTTT
TRBJ1-1 NA TRBD1 TRBV6-6 CASSILGQSGRAFF TGTGCCAGCAGTATCCTGGGACAGAGTGGAAGGGCTTTCTTT
TRBJ2-2 NA NA TRBV30 CAWSPGSGLTGELFF TGTGCCTGGAGTCCGGGTAGCGGACTCACCGGGGAGCTGTTTTTT
TRBJ2-7 few NA TRBV5-1 CASSSAGLQSVEQYF TGCGCCAGCAGCTCAGCGGGCCTACAGTCGGTCGAGCAGTACTTC
TRBJ2-7 NA NA TRBV27 CASSPPLSYEQYF TGTGCCAGCAGCCCCCCCCTCTCCTACGAGCAGTACTTC
TRBJ1-2 few NA TRBV5-4 CASSLGAAGAGNYGYTF TGTGCCAGCAGCTTGGGGGCCGCGGGGGCCGGGAACTATGGCTACACCTTC
TRBJ2-5 NA TRBD2 TRBV28 CASGGGGGLETQYF TGTGCCAGCGGGGGCGGGGGGGGCCTGGAGACCCAGTACTTC
TRBJ2-3 NA TRBD2 TRBV7-3 CASSLKPGLAAFTDTQYF TGTGCCAGCAGCTTAAAACCGGGACTAGCGGCTTTCACAGATACGCAGTATTTT
TRBJ2-6 NA NA TRBV7-3 CASSRSHSGANVLTF TGTGCCAGCAGCCGGTCCCACTCTGGGGCCAACGTCCTGACTTTC
TRBJ2-7 NA TRBD1 TRBV2 CASSAGTDYEQYF TGTGCCAGCAGTGCAGGGACAGACTACGAGCAGTACTTC
TRBJ2-7 few NA TRBV9 CASSAEGSEDEQYF TGTGCCAGCAGCGCAGAAGGCTCTGAGGACGAGCAGTACTTC